The 20 T cell receptor beta chains reported below all come from one sample, sequenced in a study of beta chain features in type 1 diabetes. Every bit of the isolated RNA underwent reverse transcription, so sequencing read expressed TCRB transcripts. Sequencing used immunoSEQ multiplex PCR; TCRdb keeps in-frame clones, though not all of them. The sample includes 640,000 or so clones, over 12% of them seen just once. Study-level findings and limits: Type 1 diabetes patients had TCRB CDR3s that were shorter (moderately but significantly so) in all four CD4+ subsets.

The antigens of these receptors remain unknown. Sample: naive CD4+ T cells from blood. These receptors all come from a man between 18 and 29 years old with type 1 diabetes.

Only a few counts were recorded for this clone. The chain carries TRBV5-4 and TRBJ1-2; D unclear. The germline V and J ends were trimmed by 0 bases and 4 bases, with 10 bases remaining between them. This CDR3 has 14 residues. Germline CDR1 SGHNT, CDR2 YYREEE (reference sequence). CDR3 in DNA: TGTGCCAGCAGCTTGGAGGGCAGATCCTATGGCTACACCTTC. Amino acids: CASSLEGRSYGYTF.

The chain couples TRBV27 to TRBJ2-5; no clear D gene. Germline CDR1 is MNHEY and CDR2 is SMNVEV (reference sequence). This CDR3 is 14 amino acids long. Between the trimmed V and J ends, which lost 10 bases and 5 bases, there was a span of 20 bases. CDR3 sequence reads: CANPTWGFVETQYF. The CDR3, as DNA: TGTGCCAATCCTACTTGGGGTTTTGTGGAGACCCAGTACTTC.

This clone was observed a few times. As DNA, the CDR3 is TGTGCCAGCAGCTTACGACAGGGAATCTCTGAAGCTTTCTTT. Translated: CASSLRQGISEAFF. This chain joins TRBV9 and TRBJ1-1, with 7 bases that match TRBD1. The CDR3 length is 14 residues. J was trimmed by 6 bases and V by 4 bases; bases with no gene match: 9. CDR1 and CDR2 (germline): SGDLS, YYNGEE.

With respect to this clone: This sample includes further DNA sequences coding for the same CDR3. V gene TRBV2 combines with J gene TRBJ2-5; 7 bases map to TRBD1. Germline CDR1 SNHLY, CDR2 FYNNEI. The J segment lost 2 bases and the V segment lost 6 bases, leaving 3 bases of the junction unmatched. CDR3 length: 13 amino acids. The CDR3 region has the DNA TGTGCCAGCAGAAGGGACAGACAAGAGACCCAGTACTTC. It yields the protein CASRRDRQETQYF.

V gene TRBV29-1 combines with J gene TRBJ2-1, with D tentatively TRBD2 (6 bases). V was clipped by 6 bases and J by 8 bases, with 14 bases between them. This CDR3 has 12 amino acids. Germline lookup yields CDR1 SQVTM and CDR2 ANQGSEA. CDR3 coding DNA: TGCAGCGTGACGGGAGTTCGCGATGAGCAGTTCTTC. Residues: CSVTGVRDEQFF.

The V gene is TRBV7-9, the J gene TRBJ1-5; D uncertain. This CDR3 region has 14 residues. In germline, CDR1 is SEHNR, CDR2 FQNEAQ (reference sequence). The V end lost 0 bases, the J end lost 3 bases, and 6 bases lay between the germline ends. CDR3 in DNA: TGTGCCAGCAGCTTAGCCCCGATCAATCAGCCCCAGCATTTT. Translating it yields CASSLAPINQPQHF.

Points on this clone: Because the CDR3 is missing its conserved closing phenylalanine or tryptophan, this is likely a read error. The chain combines TRBV20-1 with TRBJ2-4, with a possible D match to TRBD1 (6 bases). This CDR3 has 10 amino acids. Germline-derived CDR1 and CDR2 are DFQATT and SNEGSKA (reference sequence). CDR3 sequence reads: CTGTPNIQYL. In DNA, the CDR3 is TGCACCGGGACACCAAACATTCAGTACCTC.

V gene TRBV12-5 combines with J gene TRBJ2-2; no definite D call. Germline loops: CDR1 LGHNT, CDR2 FRNRAP. There are 14 residues in the CDR3. Trimming removed 3 bases from V and 1 base from J, with 6 bases in between. The CDR3: CASGFSENTGELFF. The DNA of the CDR3 is TGTGCTAGTGGTTTCTCCGAGAACACCGGGGAGCTGTTTTTT. The full variable domain, rest sourced from reference TRBV12-5 and TRBJ2-2, is DARVTQTPRHKVTEMGQEVTMRCQPILGHNTVFWYRQTMMQGLELLAYFRNRAPLDDSGMPKDRFSAEMPDATLATLKIQPSEPRDSAVYFCASGFSENTGELFFGEGSRLTVL.

CDR3: CASSKPNTDTQYF. The DNA of the CDR3 is TGTGCCAGTAGTAAACCCAACACAGATACGCAGTATTTT. V and J are TRBV19 and TRBJ2-3; no definite D call. Per germline, CDR1 LNHDA and CDR2 SQIVND (reference sequence). The CDR3 length is 13 residues. The V gene lost 4 bases and the J gene lost 2 bases, with 7 bases spanning the gap.

This clone was detected only a few times. V is TRBV11-2 and J is TRBJ1-1; D is possibly TRBD1 (5 bases). The germline V gene encodes CDR1 SGHAT and CDR2 FQNNGV. The V gene lost 10 bases and the J gene lost 1 base, with 10 bases spanning the gap. The CDR3 extends over 12 amino acids. This chain's CDR3 is CATGGANTEAFF. The DNA of the CDR3 is TGTGCCACGGGGGGAGCGAACACTGAAGCTTTCTTT.

The chain links TRBV6-5 to TRBJ2-3, with 7 positions matching TRBD1. In germline, CDR1 is MNHEY, CDR2 SVGAGI. The CDR3 sequence is 13 residues long. J lost 4 bases, V lost 7 bases, and 5 bases had no gene match. CDR3 residues: CASTYRGSDTQYF. As DNA, the CDR3 is TGTGCCAGCACATACAGGGGATCAGATACGCAGTATTTT.

The chain combines TRBV5-6 with TRBJ2-1; the match to TRBD1 covers 8 bases. Per the germline V gene, CDR1 is SGHDT and CDR2 is YYEEEE. The CDR3 loop spans 17 amino acids. J lost 9 bases, V lost 3 bases, and 17 bases had no gene match. This CDR3 reads CASSSIPDRVIRIEQFF. The CDR3, as DNA: TGTGCCAGCAGCTCAATCCCGGACAGGGTAATCAGGATTGAGCAGTTCTTC.

This chain connects TRBV11-2 to TRBJ2-7; perhaps TRBD1 as D (5 bases). V dropped 4 bases and J dropped 3 bases, with 13 bases sitting between them. The CDR3 extends over 14 amino acids. Germline CDR1 is SGHAT and CDR2 is FQNNGV. The CDR3 DNA sequence: TGTGCCAGCAGCTCCTCGAGACAGATCTACGAGCAGTACTTC. Protein product: CASSSSRQIYEQYF.

The rearrangement joins TRBV30 to TRBJ2-3, with TRBD2 matching over 15 bases. The trim removed 6 bases at V and 1 base at J, leaving 2 bases unmatched. The CDR3 extends over 15 amino acids. Germline assignment: CDR1 GTSNPN and CDR2 SVGIG (reference sequence). The DNA of the CDR3 is TGTGCCTGTGGACTAGCGGGAGGGGGCACAGATACGCAGTATTTT. This gives the protein CACGLAGGGTDTQYF.

The rearrangement links TRBV9 to TRBJ2-4, with 11 positions matching TRBD2. The CDR3 is 17 amino acids. V trimming: 4 bases; J trimming: 2 bases; junction bases outside the gene matches: 8. Germline values: CDR1 SGDLS, CDR2 YYNGEE. Here the CDR3 reads CASSPKLAGVSKNIQYF. DNA for the CDR3: TGTGCCAGCAGCCCGAAACTAGCGGGAGTGTCCAAAAACATTCAGTACTTC.

V usage is TRBV5-1 and J usage is TRBJ2-3; TRBD2 matches at 10 bases. The germline gives CDR1 SGHRS, CDR2 YFSETQ. Trimming cost V 5 bases and J 5 bases; bases outside gene matches: 14. The CDR3 has 17 amino acids. DNA for the CDR3: TGCGCCAGCAGTTTTAGAGTCCTAGCGGGGGAAGGAGATACGCAGTATTTT. This encodes CASSFRVLAGEGDTQYF.

The CDR3 here is CASLPPHEQYF. CDR3 sequence (DNA): TGTGCCAGTCTCCCGCCGCACGAGCAGTACTTC. The chain uses TRBV19 and TRBJ2-7, with no clear D. There are 11 residues in the CDR3. Germline CDR1 is LNHDA and CDR2 is SQIVND (reference sequence). Trimming removed 8 bases from V and 5 bases from J, with 10 bases in between. The complete variable domain, with remaining parts taken from reference TRBV19 and TRBJ2-7, reads DGGITQSPKYLFRKEGQNVTLSCEQNLNHDAMYWYRQDPGQGLRLIYYSQIVNDFQKGDIAEGYSVSREKKESFPLTVTSAQKNPTAFYLCASLPPHEQYFGPGTRLTVT.

This clone was seen more than once but under ten times. The J gene is TRBJ2-4, the V gene TRBV23-1; no reliable D call. TRBV23-1 is given ORF status, its function remaining uncertain. Deletions cut 0 bases from V and 0 bases from J, with 12 bases between. This CDR3 contains 17 residues. Here the CDR3 reads CASSQSRTVVAKNIQYF. The CDR3 DNA sequence: TGCGCCAGCAGTCAATCGAGAACGGTGGTAGCCAAAAACATTCAGTACTTC.

The chain links TRBV25-1 to TRBJ2-7; tentative D call: TRBD1 (6 bases). The germline V gene encodes CDR1 MGHDK and CDR2 SYGVNS. Trimming took off 2 bases at V and 7 bases at J, with 12 bases between the two ends. The CDR3 has 13 amino acids. The CDR3 coding sequence is TGTGCCAGCAGTGAAACCCACAGGGATGAGCAGTACTTC. Translation: CASSETHRDEQYF.

V and J are TRBV28 and TRBJ1-2; 9 bases fit TRBD1. The junction had 4 bases not matched to a gene; V was cut back by 5 bases and J by 6 bases. Germline lookup yields CDR1 MDHEN and CDR2 SYDVKM. This CDR3 is built from 13 residues. The CDR3 sequence: CASSQGQGNGYTF. The CDR3 DNA reads as TGTGCCAGCAGTCAGGGACAGGGTAATGGCTACACCTTC.